The 6 T cell receptor beta chains presented below share a single source sample, sequenced in a study of T cell repertoires in ileal Crohn's disease. This sample's time point: neoterminal ileum biopsy at postoperative endoscopy, about 6 months after surgery. Clones were sequenced by immunoSEQ multiplex PCR, and TCRdb holds only the in-frame ones, with some missing. The sample holds about 62,000 clones, approximately 91% seen once. The sample consisted of ileal tissue. These receptors were taken from an adult with Crohn's disease.

This rearrangement joins TRBV13 to TRBJ2-1, with 8 bases matching TRBD2. The junction had 6 bases not matched to a gene; V was cut back by 0 bases and J by 5 bases. The CDR3 spans 16 residues. Germline CDR1 and CDR2: PRHDT and FYEKMQ (reference sequence). The CDR3 nucleotides are TGTGCCAGCAGCTTAGGGGGACTAGAAAAAGACAATGAGCAGTTCTTC. This sequence encodes CASSLGGLEKDNEQFF.

The V gene is TRBV4-2, the J gene TRBJ2-4; TRBD2 matches 7 bases. CDR1 LGHNA and CDR2 YNFKEQ come from the germline V gene. CDR3 length: 13 amino acids. V shed 5 bases and J 8 bases; nucleotides not matched to a gene: 6. The CDR3 DNA sequence: TGTGCCAGCAGCGAGCTAGGGAGGGACATTCAGTACTTC. This sequence encodes CASSELGRDIQYF.

The chain carries TRBV2 and TRBJ1-2, with D maybe TRBD1 (5 bases). Trimming shortened V by 7 bases and J by 7 bases, and 22 bases separated the two germline ends. Germline assignment: CDR1 SNHLY and CDR2 FYNNEI. The CDR3 is 15 amino acids. The CDR3 region is CASIRNGREGGGYTF. The CDR3 nucleotides read TGTGCCAGCATAAGAAACGGCAGGGAGGGAGGTGGCTACACCTTC.

This chain connects TRBV30 to TRBJ2-7, with 7 bases matching TRBD1. V was clipped by 5 bases and J by 2 bases; unmatched bases: 18. CDR3 size: 17 residues. The germline V gene has CDR1 GTSNPN and CDR2 SVGIG (reference sequence). The CDR3 is CAWAHLKGQKSTYEQYV. DNA for the CDR3: TGTGCCTGGGCGCATCTTAAGGGACAGAAGAGTACCTACGAGCAGTACGTC.

This clone turned up a few times. The CDR3 reads CASHHAASYEQYF. For the CDR3, the DNA is TGTGCCAGTCACCACGCGGCGTCCTACGAGCAGTACTTC. This chain uses TRBV5-4 with TRBJ2-7; D uncertain. V was cut by 8 bases and J by 1 base, with 13 bases left in between. Germline CDR1 reads SGHNT; CDR2 reads YYREEE (reference sequence). CDR3 length equals 13 residues.

This sequence joins TRBV7-9 and TRBJ2-5; D ambiguous. CDR1 is SEHNR, CDR2 FQNEAQ, per germline (reference sequence). Trimming left V 7 bases short and J 5 bases short, with 11 bases between. The CDR3 is 12 residues long. CDR3 amino acids: CASKPPGETQYF. The CDR3 coding sequence is TGTGCCAGCAAACCGCCCGGGGAGACCCAGTACTTC.